A single sample gave rise to the 23 T cell receptor beta chains below, sequenced in a study of identical twins (TCRdb year 2016). Library method: 5' RACE. The instrument given in TCRdb is Illumina HiSeq 2000. In TCRdb, the public reads were trimmed at Q25 with fastp and aligned with MiXCR, with productive beta chains retained. Every CDR3 protein is listed once, alongside the most common genes and DNA of its rows. The sample has about 660,000 distinct CDR3 sequences on record, 8.6% of them singletons. Of the sample, 0.75% to 1% falls within the top ten clones. The data also belong to a second study, concerning yellow fever vaccine responses in identical twins.

Sequencing was performed on PBMCs. These TCRs come from a woman aged 18-35 years in good health.

V gene TRBV25-1 combines with J gene TRBJ2-7, with a possible D match to TRBD1 (6 bases). With 2 bases removed from V and 2 bases from J, the gap between germline ends came to 13 bases. The germline V gene encodes CDR1 MGHDK and CDR2 SYGVNS. This CDR3 is 15 amino acids long. The CDR3 spells CASSERVTGPYEQYF. CDR3 sequence (DNA): TGTGCCAGCAGTGAAAGGGTGACAGGTCCCTACGAGCAGTACTTC.

Ten or more counts support this clonotype. The J gene is TRBJ2-2, the V gene TRBV4-3; TRBD1 or TRBD2 may be the D gene (5 bases each). The CDR3 is 14 amino acids. The germline V gene encodes CDR1 LGHNA and CDR2 YSLEER. Trimming removed 3 bases at V and 1 base at J, with 6 bases between. The CDR3 sequence is CASSQRGNTGELFF. The CDR3 nucleotides read TGCGCCAGCAGCCAGAGGGGGAACACCGGGGAGCTGTTTTTT.

This clonotype showed up just a few times. This chain links TRBV7-3 with TRBJ2-1; 7 bases agree with TRBD2. The V and J ends lost 2 bases and 2 bases, in that order; junction bases with no gene match: 6. The CDR3 sequence is 16 residues long. CDR1 SGHTA and CDR2 FQGTGA come from the germline V gene. The CDR3 loop reads CASSLYGGETYNEQFF. The CDR3 coding sequence is TGTGCCAGCAGCTTATATGGGGGGGAAACCTACAATGAGCAGTTCTTC.

This clonotype was detected once. CDR3 residues: CASSTRVVETQYF. DNA for the CDR3: TGTGCCAGTAGTACCAGGGTCGTGGAGACCCAGTACTTC. This chain joins TRBV19 and TRBJ2-5, with D maybe TRBD1 (5 bases). This CDR3 has 13 amino acids. V was pared by 4 bases and J by 5 bases, with 11 bases between. Per germline, CDR1 LNHDA and CDR2 SQIVND (reference sequence).

This clonotype was observed a few times. The chain employs TRBV7-9 and TRBJ2-1, with 12 bases that match TRBD2. CDR3 length: 16 amino acids. After removal of 4 bases from V and 6 bases from J, the junction contained 7 bases not matched to a gene. The germline V gene has CDR1 SEHNR and CDR2 FQNEAQ (reference sequence). The CDR3 is CASSSLAGGPSNEQFF. The CDR3 DNA follows: TGTGCCAGCAGCTCGCTAGCGGGGGGGCCTAGCAATGAGCAGTTCTTC.

The table lists this clonotype with many counts. The chain is built from TRBV11-2 and TRBJ2-5; D possibly corresponds to TRBD2 (6 bases). The CDR3 is 12 residues long. From germline, CDR1 is SGHAT and CDR2 FQNNGV. Between the trimmed V and J ends, which lost 5 bases and 8 bases, there was a span of 12 bases. Here the CDR3 DNA reads TGTGCCAGCAGCCTACGGAGGGACACCCAGTACTTC. Its protein product is CASSLRRDTQYF.

Many counts were recorded for this clonotype. This chain links TRBV12-3 or TRBV12-4 with TRBJ2-3; D gene uncertain. The CDR3 is 13 residues long. The V gene lost 5 bases and the J gene lost 2 bases, with 8 bases spanning the gap. The CDR3, as DNA: TGTGCCAGCAGTAGACTTATCACAGATACGCAGTATTTT. Translation: CASSRLITDTQYF.

The chain recombines TRBV28 with TRBJ2-3; D gene unclear. The germline CDR1 and CDR2 sequences are MDHEN and SYDVKM. V lost 10 bases and J 2 bases, leaving 13 bases between the germline ends. The CDR3 has 13 amino acids. CDR3 DNA sequence: TGTGCCACCCAAAGTCGAGACACAGATACGCAGTATTTT. Translating gives CATQSRDTDTQYF.

Only a few counts were recorded for this clonotype. The V gene is TRBV5-1, the J gene TRBJ2-1; D unresolved. V lost 0 bases, J lost 1 base, and 11 bases lay in between. The CDR3 loop spans 16 amino acids. Germline CDR1 reads SGHRS; CDR2 reads YFSETQ. CDR3 sequence: CASSLGADLSYNEQFF. As DNA, the CDR3 is TGCGCCAGCAGCTTGGGGGCCGACCTATCCTACAATGAGCAGTTCTTC.

This chain links TRBV15 with TRBJ2-7; D ambiguous. V gave up 5 bases and J gave up 5 bases, with 19 bases separating them. Germline lookup yields CDR1 LNHNV and CDR2 YYDKDF (reference sequence). CDR3 length: 15 residues. The CDR3 DNA reads TGTGCCACCAGCGAGTTAGAGATGGACGTCCACGAGCAGTACTTC. The encoded protein is CATSELEMDVHEQYF.

This clonotype was seen repeatedly, ten times or more. V and J are TRBV5-1 and TRBJ2-3, with 16 bases that match TRBD2. V shed 3 bases and J 4 bases; nucleotides not matched to a gene: 8. The CDR3 covers 18 residues. In germline, CDR1 is SGHRS, CDR2 YFSETQ. The CDR3, as DNA: TGCGCCAGCAGCTCAGGGACTAGCGGGGGGGCTGGCCCAGATACGCAGTATTTT. Amino acid sequence: CASSSGTSGGAGPDTQYF.

This clonotype showed up just a few times. The gene calls are TRBV18 and TRBJ1-2; a weak D match, TRBD1 (5 bases). The CDR3 contains 14 residues. Per germline, CDR1 KGHSH and CDR2 LQKENI. V was trimmed by 6 bases and J by 5 bases, leaving 16 bases between them. The CDR3: CASSPGQGRYGYTF. CDR3 coding DNA: TGTGCCAGCTCTCCGGGGCAGGGCCGGTATGGCTACACCTTC.

This clonotype was counted ten times or more. The gene calls are TRBV29-1 and TRBJ2-3, with a tentative D call TRBD2 (6 bases). Trimming pared 0 bases from V and 2 bases from J, leaving 12 bases between. This CDR3 spans 15 amino acids. Germline lookup yields CDR1 SQVTM and CDR2 ANQGSEA. DNA of the CDR3: TGCAGCGTTGAAGATTGGGGGGATCCCACAGATACGCAGTATTTT. This encodes CSVEDWGDPTDTQYF.

This clonotype was detected a few times. CDR3 residues: CSVEVWGAPRGNEQFF. CDR3 DNA: TGCAGCGTTGAAGTTTGGGGGGCCCCCCGGGGCAATGAGCAGTTCTTC. The V call is TRBV29-1, the J call TRBJ2-1; D possibly uses TRBD1 or TRBD2 (6 bases each). The V gene's germline CDR1 is SQVTM and CDR2 ANQGSEA. The CDR3 extends over 16 amino acids. The germline V and J ends were trimmed by 1 base and 6 bases, with 19 bases remaining between them.

This clonotype was seen ten or more times. The chain joins TRBV5-6 to TRBJ2-1; the D gene is possibly TRBD1 (5 bases). Per germline, CDR1 SGHDT and CDR2 YYEEEE. This CDR3 contains 15 residues. The V and J ends lost 2 bases and 3 bases respectively, with 12 bases between them. CDR3 loop: CASSFRQNNYNEQFF. The CDR3 DNA is TGTGCCAGCAGCTTCAGACAGAACAACTACAATGAGCAGTTCTTC.

The CDR3 sequence: CATSRDKGGKETQYF. In DNA, the CDR3 is TGTGCCACCAGCAGAGATAAGGGCGGGAAAGAGACCCAGTACTTC. The V call is TRBV15, the J call TRBJ2-5, with a weak D call TRBD2 (6 bases). In germline, CDR1 is LNHNV, CDR2 YYDKDF (reference sequence). V gave up 0 bases and J gave up 3 bases, with 11 bases separating them. The CDR3 loop spans 15 amino acids.

This clonotype was found a few times. This sequence joins TRBV4-3 and TRBJ2-2; tentative D call: TRBD2 (6 bases). Trimming left V 0 bases short and J 6 bases short, with 14 bases between. Germline V gene sequence: CDR1 LGHNA, CDR2 YSLEER. The CDR3 sequence is 16 residues long. The CDR3 nucleotides are TGCGCCAGCAGCCAAGACAAGGAGGGGTGGGCCGGGGAGCTGTTTTTT. Amino acid sequence: CASSQDKEGWAGELFF.

The V call is TRBV29-1, the J call TRBJ2-5; 8 bases match TRBD1. The CDR3 covers 15 residues. V trimming: 6 bases; J trimming: 2 bases; junction bases outside the gene matches: 11. Germline-derived CDR1 and CDR2 are SQVTM and ANQGSEA. CDR3 amino acids: CSVGGRRDRQETQYF. The CDR3 coding sequence is TGCAGCGTAGGAGGACGGAGGGACAGGCAAGAGACCCAGTACTTC.

This clonotype has just a few counts. The chain carries TRBV7-3 and TRBJ2-2; tentatively, D is TRBD1 (6 bases). The V gene's germline CDR1 is SGHTA and CDR2 FQGTGA. V was pared by 1 base and J by 0 bases, with 9 bases between. The CDR3 has 16 residues. Here the CDR3 reads CASSLSRGSNTGELFF. DNA of the CDR3: TGTGCCAGCAGCTTAAGTAGGGGGTCGAACACCGGGGAGCTGTTTTTT.

The chain couples TRBV29-1 to TRBJ2-1, with D possibly being TRBD1 or TRBD2 (5 bases each). CDR1 and CDR2 (germline): SQVTM, ANQGSEA. V lost 4 bases and J 0 bases, leaving 10 bases between the germline ends. This CDR3 comprises 14 residues. This CDR3 reads CSVVRESSYNEQFF. The CDR3 DNA reads TGCAGCGTTGTCAGGGAGAGCTCCTACAATGAGCAGTTCTTC.

In this sample, this clonotype turned up many times. CDR3 sequence reads: CSARAFSGGPTYEQYF. The DNA for the CDR3 is TGCAGTGCTAGGGCATTCAGCGGGGGACCTACCTACGAGCAGTACTTC. The V call is TRBV20-1, the J call TRBJ2-7; 8 bases line up with TRBD2. CDR1 is DFQATT, CDR2 SNEGSKA, per germline (reference sequence). This CDR3 is 16 amino acids long. With 3 bases clipped from V and 2 bases from J, the junction kept 12 bases outside the gene matches.

This rearrangement joins TRBV2 to TRBJ2-7; TRBD2 agrees at 14 bases. V lost 7 bases, J lost 0 bases, and 5 bases stayed unmatched. CDR1 SNHLY and CDR2 FYNNEI come from the germline V gene. The CDR3 covers 16 residues. The CDR3 DNA follows: TGTGCCAGCAATGTGGGGACTAGCGGGAGCTCCTACGAGCAGTACTTC. Its protein product is CASNVGTSGSSYEQYF.

This clonotype was observed many times. In nucleotides, the CDR3 is TGTGCCATTACTAGCGGGGACTACAATGAGCAGTTCTTC. Encoded protein: CAITSGDYNEQFF. V gene TRBV10-3 combines with J gene TRBJ2-1, with 10 positions matching TRBD2. With V trimmed by 9 bases and J by 3 bases, 2 bases remained unmatched. The germline V gene encodes CDR1 ENHRY and CDR2 SYGVKD. This CDR3 contains 13 residues.